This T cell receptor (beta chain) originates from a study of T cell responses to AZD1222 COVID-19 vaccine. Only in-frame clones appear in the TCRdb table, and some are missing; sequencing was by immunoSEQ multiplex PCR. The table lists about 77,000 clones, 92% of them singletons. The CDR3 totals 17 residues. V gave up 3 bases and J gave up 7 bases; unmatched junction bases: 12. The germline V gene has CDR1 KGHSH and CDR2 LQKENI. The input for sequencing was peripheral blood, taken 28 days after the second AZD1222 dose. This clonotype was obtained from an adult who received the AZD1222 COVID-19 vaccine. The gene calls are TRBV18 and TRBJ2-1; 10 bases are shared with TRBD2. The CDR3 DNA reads TGTGCCAGCTCACCCCTAGCGGGAGACCTCTCGGGGAATGAGCAGTTCTTC. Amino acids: CASSPLAGDLSGNEQFF.